These T cell receptor beta chains were read from a single sample in a study of blood T cells in healthy people across ages. One entry per CDR3 protein, called by TCRdb with MiXCR from the 5' RACE reads. This table has 1.5 million to 2 million distinct CDR3 sequences, about 31% appearing once. The sequenced sample consisted of blood. Every receptor here comes from a woman aged 25-40 years in good health. Both conserved end residues are part of each CDR3. Fields, in order: V gene, CDR3 protein.

v_call: TRBV7-8
cdr3_aa: CANSMDPSSYNEQFF

v_call: TRBV28
cdr3_aa: CASMGRGNTEAFF

v_call: TRBV21-1
cdr3_aa: CASSKKLGGLAGVIRETQYF

v_call: TRBV11-2
cdr3_aa: CASGAGGPEQFF

v_call: TRBV20-1
cdr3_aa: CSARGREGTYNEQFF

v_call: TRBV20-1
cdr3_aa: CSATLPLAGRYEQYF

v_call: TRBV2
cdr3_aa: CASRADREQGYTF

v_call: TRBV9
cdr3_aa: CASSVRQSIEDSYGYTF

v_call: TRBV5-1
cdr3_aa: CASATSGWYNEQFF

v_call: TRBV6-4
cdr3_aa: CASSDSTSGGDEQFF

v_call: TRBV5-1
cdr3_aa: CASSLAGQVNEQYF

v_call: TRBV4-2
cdr3_aa: CASSQDHTQYF

v_call: TRBV29-1
cdr3_aa: CSVGADDGYTF

v_call: TRBV20-1
cdr3_aa: CSARGPQGLAEQFF

v_call: TRBV29-1
cdr3_aa: CSLQGGADTQYF

v_call: TRBV28
cdr3_aa: CASGGLAGGLQQYF

v_call: TRBV20-1
cdr3_aa: CSARESSGPTGELFF

v_call: TRBV27
cdr3_aa: CASSPGGAVLGYNGQFF

v_call: TRBV7-3
cdr3_aa: CASSSAGLDINEQFF

v_call: TRBV4-1
cdr3_aa: CASSQLSLVSAKNIQYF

v_call: TRBV20-1
cdr3_aa: CSARSIHGYTF

v_call: TRBV20-1
cdr3_aa: CSVTPGTDQETQYF

v_call: TRBV20-1
cdr3_aa: CSARDGGGPGELFF

v_call: TRBV10-1
cdr3_aa: CASSERLAANNEQFF

v_call: TRBV20-1
cdr3_aa: CSPRGDYNEQFF

v_call: TRBV6-6
cdr3_aa: CASSPALGVIGKLFF